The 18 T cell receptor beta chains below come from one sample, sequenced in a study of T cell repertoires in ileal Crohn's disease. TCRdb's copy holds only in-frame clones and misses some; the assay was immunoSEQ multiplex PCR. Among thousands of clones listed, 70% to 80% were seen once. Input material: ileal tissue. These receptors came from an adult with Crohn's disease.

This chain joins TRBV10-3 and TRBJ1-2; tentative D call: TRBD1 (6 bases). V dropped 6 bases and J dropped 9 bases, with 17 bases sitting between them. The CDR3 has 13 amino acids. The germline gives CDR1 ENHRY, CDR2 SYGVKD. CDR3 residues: CAISPTGFGSYTF. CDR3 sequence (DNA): TGTGCCATCAGCCCCACAGGGTTTGGAAGCTACACCTTC.

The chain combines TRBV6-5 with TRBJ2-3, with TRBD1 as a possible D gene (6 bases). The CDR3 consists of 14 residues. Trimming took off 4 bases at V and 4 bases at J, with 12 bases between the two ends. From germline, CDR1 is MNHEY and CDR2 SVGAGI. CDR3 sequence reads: CASSFLQGSDTQYF. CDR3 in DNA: TGTGCCAGCAGTTTCCTACAGGGTTCAGATACGCAGTATTTT.

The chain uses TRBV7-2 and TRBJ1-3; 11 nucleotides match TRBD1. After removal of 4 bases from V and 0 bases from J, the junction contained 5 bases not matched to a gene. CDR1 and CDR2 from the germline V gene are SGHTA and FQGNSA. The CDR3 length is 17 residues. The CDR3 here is CASSYSGTGGSGNTIYF. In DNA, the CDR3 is TGTGCCAGCAGCTATTCCGGGACAGGGGGCTCTGGAAACACCATATATTTT. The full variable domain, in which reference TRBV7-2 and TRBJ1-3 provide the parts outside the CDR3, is GAGVSQSPSNKVTEKGKDVELRCDPISGHTALYWYRQSLGQGLEFLIYFQGNSAPDKSGLPSDRFSAERTGGSVSTLTIQRTQQEDSAVYLCASSYSGTGGSGNTIYFGEGSWLTVV.

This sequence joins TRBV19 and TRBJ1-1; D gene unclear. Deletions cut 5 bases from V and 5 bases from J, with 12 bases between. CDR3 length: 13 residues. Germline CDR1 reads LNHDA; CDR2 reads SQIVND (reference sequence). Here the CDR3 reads CASSHAFGTEAFF. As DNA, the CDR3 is TGTGCCAGTAGTCATGCCTTCGGGACTGAAGCTTTCTTT. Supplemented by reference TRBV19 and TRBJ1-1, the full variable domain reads DGGITQSPKYLFRKEGQNVTLSCEQNLNHDAMYWYRQDPGQGLRLIYYSQIVNDFQKGDIAEGYSVSREKKESFPLTVTSAQKNPTAFYLCASSHAFGTEAFFGQGTRLTVV.

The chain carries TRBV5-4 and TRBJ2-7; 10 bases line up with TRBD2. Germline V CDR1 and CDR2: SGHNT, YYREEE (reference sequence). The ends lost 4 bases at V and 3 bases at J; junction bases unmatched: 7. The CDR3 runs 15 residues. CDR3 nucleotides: TGTGCCAGCAGCAGAAGCGGGGGGGGTCTCTACGAGCAGTACTTC. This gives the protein CASSRSGGGLYEQYF.

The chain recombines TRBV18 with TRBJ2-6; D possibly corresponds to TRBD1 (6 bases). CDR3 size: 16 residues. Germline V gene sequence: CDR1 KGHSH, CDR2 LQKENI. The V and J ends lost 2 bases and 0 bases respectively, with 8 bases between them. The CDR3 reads CASSPMGASGANVLTF. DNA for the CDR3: TGTGCCAGCTCACCAATGGGGGCCTCTGGGGCCAACGTCCTGACTTTC.

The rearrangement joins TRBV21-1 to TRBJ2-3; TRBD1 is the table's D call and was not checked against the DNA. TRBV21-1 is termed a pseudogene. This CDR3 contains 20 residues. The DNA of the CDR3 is TGTGCCAGCAGCAAAGTAGAGGGCCTAGGGGGCCCACCGCGCACAGATACGCAGTATTTT. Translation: CASSKVEGLGGPPRTDTQYF.

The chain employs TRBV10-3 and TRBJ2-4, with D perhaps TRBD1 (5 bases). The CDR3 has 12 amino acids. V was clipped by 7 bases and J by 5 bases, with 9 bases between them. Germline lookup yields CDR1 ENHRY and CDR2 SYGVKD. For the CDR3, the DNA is TGTGCCATCATGGGGCTCGAAAACATTCAGTACTTC. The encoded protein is CAIMGLENIQYF.

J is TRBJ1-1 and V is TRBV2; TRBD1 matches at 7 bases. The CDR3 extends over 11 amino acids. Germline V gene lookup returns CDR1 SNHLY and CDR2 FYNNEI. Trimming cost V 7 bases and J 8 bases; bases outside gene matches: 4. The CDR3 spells CASKGTAEAFF. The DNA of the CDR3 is TGTGCCAGCAAAGGGACAGCAGAAGCTTTCTTT. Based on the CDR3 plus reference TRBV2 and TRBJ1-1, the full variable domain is EPEVTQTPSHQVTQMGQEVILRCVPISNHLYFYWYRQILGQKVEFLVSFYNNEISEKSEIFDDQFSVERPDGSNFTLKIRSTKLEDSAMYFCASKGTAEAFFGQGTRLTVV.

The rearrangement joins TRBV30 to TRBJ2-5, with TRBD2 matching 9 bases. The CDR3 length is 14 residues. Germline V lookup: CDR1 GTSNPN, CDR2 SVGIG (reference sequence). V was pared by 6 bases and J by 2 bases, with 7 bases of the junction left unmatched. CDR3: CACRSAGGQETQYF. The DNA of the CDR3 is TGTGCCTGCAGGTCCGCGGGGGGGCAAGAGACCCAGTACTTC.

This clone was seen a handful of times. For the CDR3, the DNA is TGCGCCAGCAGCCAAATTCCGGGGGACTCCTACGAGCAGTACTTC. It yields the protein CASSQIPGDSYEQYF. V and J are TRBV4-1 and TRBJ2-7; perhaps TRBD2 as D (6 bases). Germline lookup yields CDR1 MGHRA and CDR2 YSYEKL. V lost 2 bases, J lost 0 bases, and 11 bases lay in between. The CDR3 spans 15 residues.

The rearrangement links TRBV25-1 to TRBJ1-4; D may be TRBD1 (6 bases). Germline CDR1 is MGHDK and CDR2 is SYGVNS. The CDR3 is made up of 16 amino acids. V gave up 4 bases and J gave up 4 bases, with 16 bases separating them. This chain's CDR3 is CASSAGRGNDNEKLFF. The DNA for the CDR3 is TGTGCCAGCAGTGCAGGCAGGGGAAACGATAATGAAAAACTGTTTTTT.

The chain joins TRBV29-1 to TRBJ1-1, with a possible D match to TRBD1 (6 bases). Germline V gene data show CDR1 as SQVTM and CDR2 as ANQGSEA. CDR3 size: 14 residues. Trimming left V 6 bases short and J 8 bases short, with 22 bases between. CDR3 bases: TGCAGCGTCGCCGAGACCAGACAGGCACTAGAAGCTTTCTTT. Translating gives CSVAETRQALEAFF.

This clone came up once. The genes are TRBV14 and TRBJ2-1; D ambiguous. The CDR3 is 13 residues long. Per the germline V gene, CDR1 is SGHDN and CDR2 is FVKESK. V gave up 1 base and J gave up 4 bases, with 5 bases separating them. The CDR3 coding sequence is TGTGCCAGCAGCCAAGTCAGGTACAATGAGCAGTTCTTC. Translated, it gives CASSQVRYNEQFF. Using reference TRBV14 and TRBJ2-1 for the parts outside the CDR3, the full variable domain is EAGVTQFPSHSVIEKGQTVTLRCDPISGHDNLYWYRRVMGKEIKFLLHFVKESKQDESGMPNNRFLAERTGGTYSTLKVQPAELEDSGVYFCASSQVRYNEQFFGPGTRLTVL.

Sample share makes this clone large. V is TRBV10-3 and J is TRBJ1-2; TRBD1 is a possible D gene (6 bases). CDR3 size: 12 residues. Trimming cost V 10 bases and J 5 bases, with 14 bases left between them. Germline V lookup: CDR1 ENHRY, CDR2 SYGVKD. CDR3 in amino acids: CATGGGGYGYTF. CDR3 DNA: TGTGCCACCGGGGGCGGGGGTTATGGCTACACCTTC.

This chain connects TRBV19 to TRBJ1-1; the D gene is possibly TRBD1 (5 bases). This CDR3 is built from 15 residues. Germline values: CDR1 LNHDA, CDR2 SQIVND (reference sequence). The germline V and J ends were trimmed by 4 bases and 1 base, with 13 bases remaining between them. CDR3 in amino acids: CASSTPDGGNTEAFF. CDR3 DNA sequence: TGTGCCAGTAGTACCCCGGACGGGGGGAACACTGAAGCTTTCTTT.

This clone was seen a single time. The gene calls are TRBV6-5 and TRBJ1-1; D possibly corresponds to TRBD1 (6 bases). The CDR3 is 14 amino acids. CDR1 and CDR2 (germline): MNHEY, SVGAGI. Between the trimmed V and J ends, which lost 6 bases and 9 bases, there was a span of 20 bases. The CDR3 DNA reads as TGTGCCAGCAGCCCCATCTCGACAGGTATAAAAGCTTTCTTT. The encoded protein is CASSPISTGIKAFF.

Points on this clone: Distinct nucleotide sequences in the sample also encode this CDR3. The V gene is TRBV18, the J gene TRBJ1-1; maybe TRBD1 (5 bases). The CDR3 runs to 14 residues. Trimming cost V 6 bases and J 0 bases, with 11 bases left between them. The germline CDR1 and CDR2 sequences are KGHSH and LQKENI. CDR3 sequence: CASSPGHLNTEAFF. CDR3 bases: TGTGCCAGCTCTCCAGGACACCTGAACACTGAAGCTTTCTTT.